This T cell receptor beta chain came from a study of shared clonotypes between healthy human individuals. Study-wide context: A couple of women and a few men aged 18 to 49 made up the donors. Study-level points and caveats: What limited the represented genetic and exposure-history diversity was the small number of donors.

Turning to this clone: What it binds is unknown.

Researchers ran the assay at a deep level. TCRdb's copy holds only in-frame clones and misses some; the assay was immunoSEQ multiplex PCR. The table shows 2 million to 3 million clones, with 90% to 95% occurring only once. Trimming at V came to 3 bases and at J to 6 bases, leaving 4 bases not matched to a gene. This CDR3 has 14 amino acids. Germline CDR1 KGHSH, CDR2 LQKENI. A CD45RA+ naive subset and a CD45RA-negative memory subset were split from CD4+ cells. V and J are TRBV18 and TRBJ2-2; 7 bases are shared with TRBD1. This receptor was identified in a man between 18 and 29 years old in good health. Some clones in this sample may be carry-over from other donors' samples. The specimen sequenced was naive CD4+ T cells from PBMCs. The subset here: CD45RA+ positively selected. CDR3 residues: CASSPETGSGELFF. For the CDR3, the DNA is TGTGCCAGCTCACCCGAGACAGGGTCCGGGGAGCTGTTTTTT.